This entry is about one T cell receptor (beta chain). Its antigen is as yet unknown. The CDR3 loop spans 19 amino acids. Per germline, CDR1 ENHRY and CDR2 SYGVKD. Trimming stripped 0 bases from V and 0 bases from J, with 15 bases between. This record belongs to a study of siplizumab effects on memory and regulatory T cells. Per sample, 75,000 to 100,000 TCR templates underwent assay. Sequenced by immunoSEQ multiplex PCR; TCRdb stores in-frame clones only, minus some. Of tens of thousands of clones in the sample, around 90% are singletons; the top ten hold roughly 0.25%. Notes on the study in general: A minor share of alloreactive clones matched unstimulated subsets. The mean Treg-derived percentage of mappable alloreactive CD4+ clones was about 71% with siplizumab compared with 26.9% in controls.

In a few donor pairs, unstimulated naive, memory, effector memory and TEMRA subsets were sequenced. Input material: naive CD4+ T cells sorted from blood. The chain links TRBV10-3 to TRBJ2-6, with D perhaps matching TRBD1 (5 bases). The TCR comes from a human donor in good health. The CDR3 is CAISESKDSPFSGANVLTF. The DNA for the CDR3 is TGTGCCATCAGTGAGTCGAAAGACAGTCCCTTCTCTGGGGCCAACGTCCTGACTTTC.